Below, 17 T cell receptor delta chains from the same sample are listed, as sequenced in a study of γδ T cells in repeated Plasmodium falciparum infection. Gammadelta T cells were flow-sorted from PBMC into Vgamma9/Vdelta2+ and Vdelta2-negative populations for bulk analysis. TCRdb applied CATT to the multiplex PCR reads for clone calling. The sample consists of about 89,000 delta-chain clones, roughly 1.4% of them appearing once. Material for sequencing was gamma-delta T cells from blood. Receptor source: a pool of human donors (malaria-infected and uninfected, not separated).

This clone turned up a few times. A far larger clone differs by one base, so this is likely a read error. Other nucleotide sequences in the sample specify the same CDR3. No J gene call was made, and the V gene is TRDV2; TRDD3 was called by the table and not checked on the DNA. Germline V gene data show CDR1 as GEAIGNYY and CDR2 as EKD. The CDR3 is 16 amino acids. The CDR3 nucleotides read TGTGCCTGTGAGGCTGGGGGATACCTCGGCACCGATAAGCTCATCTTT. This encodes CACEAGGYLGTDKLIF.

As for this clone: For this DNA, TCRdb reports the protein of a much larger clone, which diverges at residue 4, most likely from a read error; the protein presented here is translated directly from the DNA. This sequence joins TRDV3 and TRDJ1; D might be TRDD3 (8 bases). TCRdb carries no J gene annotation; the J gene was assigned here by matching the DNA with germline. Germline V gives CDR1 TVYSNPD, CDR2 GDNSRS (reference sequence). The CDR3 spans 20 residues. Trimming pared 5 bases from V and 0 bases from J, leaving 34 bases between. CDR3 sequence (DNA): TGTGCCCTATCCCGCCTTCCTCGATGGGGGATGATGGCGGACACCGATAAACTCATCTTT. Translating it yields CALSRLPRWGMMADTDKLIF. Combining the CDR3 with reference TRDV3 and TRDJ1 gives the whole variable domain CDKVTQSSPDQTVASGSEVVLLCTYDTVYSNPDLFWYRIRPDYSFQFVFYGDNSRSEGADFTQGRFSVKHILTQKAFHLVISPVRTEDSATYYCALSRLPRWGMMADTDKLIFGKGTRVTVEP.

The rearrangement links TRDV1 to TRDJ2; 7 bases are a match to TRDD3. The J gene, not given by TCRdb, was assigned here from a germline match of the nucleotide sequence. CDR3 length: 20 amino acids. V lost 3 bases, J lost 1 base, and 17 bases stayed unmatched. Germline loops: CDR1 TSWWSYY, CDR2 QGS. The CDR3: CALGDAPWLGVARLTAQLFF. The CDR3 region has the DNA TGTGCTCTTGGGGACGCCCCTTGGCTGGGGGTAGCCCGTTTGACAGCACAACTCTTCTTT.

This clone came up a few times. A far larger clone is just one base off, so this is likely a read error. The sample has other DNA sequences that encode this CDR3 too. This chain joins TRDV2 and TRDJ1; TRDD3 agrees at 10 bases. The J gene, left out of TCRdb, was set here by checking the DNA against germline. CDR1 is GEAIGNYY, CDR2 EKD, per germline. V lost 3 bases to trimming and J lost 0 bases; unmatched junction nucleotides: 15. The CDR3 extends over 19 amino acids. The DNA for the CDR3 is TGTGCCTGTGACTCAATGCCTGGTACTGGGGGATCCAACACCGATAAACTCATCTTT. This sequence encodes CACDSMPGTGGSNTDKLIF.

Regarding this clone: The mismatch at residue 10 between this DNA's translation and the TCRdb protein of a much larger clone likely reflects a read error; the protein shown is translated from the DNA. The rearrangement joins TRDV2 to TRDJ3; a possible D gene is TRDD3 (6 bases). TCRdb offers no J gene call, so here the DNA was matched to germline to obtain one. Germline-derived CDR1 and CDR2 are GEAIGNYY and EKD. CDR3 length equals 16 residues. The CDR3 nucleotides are TGTGCCTGTGACACCTTACTCTCCTGGGGCACCCGACAGATGTTTTTC. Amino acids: CACDTLLSWGTRQMFF.

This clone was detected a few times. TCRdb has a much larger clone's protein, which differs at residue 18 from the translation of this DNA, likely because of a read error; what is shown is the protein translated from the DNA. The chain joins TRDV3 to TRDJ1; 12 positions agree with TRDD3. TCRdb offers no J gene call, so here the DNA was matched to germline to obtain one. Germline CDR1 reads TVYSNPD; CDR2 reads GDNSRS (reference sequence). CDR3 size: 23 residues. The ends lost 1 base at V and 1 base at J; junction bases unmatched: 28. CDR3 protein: CAFIYPRPKLLTGGYIPTDKLIF. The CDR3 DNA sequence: TGTGCCTTTATCTACCCACGGCCAAAATTACTAACTGGGGGATACATCCCCACCGATAAACTCATCTTT.

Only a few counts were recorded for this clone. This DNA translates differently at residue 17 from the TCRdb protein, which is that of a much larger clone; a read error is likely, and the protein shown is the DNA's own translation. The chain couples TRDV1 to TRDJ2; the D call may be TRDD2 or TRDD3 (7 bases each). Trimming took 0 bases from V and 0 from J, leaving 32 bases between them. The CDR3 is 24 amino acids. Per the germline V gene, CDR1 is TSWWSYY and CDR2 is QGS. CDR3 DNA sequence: TGTGCTCTTGGGGAACTAGCCCCAATCCTTCCTCTCCTCTGGGGGGACCCTTTGACAGCACAACTCTTCTTT. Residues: CALGELAPILPLLWGDPLTAQLFF.

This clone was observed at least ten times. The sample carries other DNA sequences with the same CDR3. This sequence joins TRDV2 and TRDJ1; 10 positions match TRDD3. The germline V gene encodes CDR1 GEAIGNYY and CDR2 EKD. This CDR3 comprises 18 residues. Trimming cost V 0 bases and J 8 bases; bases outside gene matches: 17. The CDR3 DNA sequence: TGTGCCTGTGACACCGTATCCAACTGGGGGATTTCAGGTCCGAAACTCATCTTT. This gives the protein CACDTVSNWGISGPKLIF.

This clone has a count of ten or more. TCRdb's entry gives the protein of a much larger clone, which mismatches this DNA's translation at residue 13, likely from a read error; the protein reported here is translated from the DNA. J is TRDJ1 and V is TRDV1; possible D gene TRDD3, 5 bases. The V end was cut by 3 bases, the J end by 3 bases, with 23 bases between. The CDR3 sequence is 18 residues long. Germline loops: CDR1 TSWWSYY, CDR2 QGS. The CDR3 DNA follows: TGTGCTCTTGGGGATTTCCGGCTCTCCTCCCTATACGCCGATAAACTCATCTTT. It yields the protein CALGDFRLSSLYADKLIF.

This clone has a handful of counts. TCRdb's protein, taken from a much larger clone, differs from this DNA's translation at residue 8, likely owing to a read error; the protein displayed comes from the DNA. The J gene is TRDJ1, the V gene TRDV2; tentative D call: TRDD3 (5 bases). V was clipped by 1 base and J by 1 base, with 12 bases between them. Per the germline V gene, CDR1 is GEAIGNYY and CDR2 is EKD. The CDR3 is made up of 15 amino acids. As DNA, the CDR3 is TGTGCCTGTGACACGATACTTGTAATCACCGATAAACTCATCTTT. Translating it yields CACDTILVITDKLIF.

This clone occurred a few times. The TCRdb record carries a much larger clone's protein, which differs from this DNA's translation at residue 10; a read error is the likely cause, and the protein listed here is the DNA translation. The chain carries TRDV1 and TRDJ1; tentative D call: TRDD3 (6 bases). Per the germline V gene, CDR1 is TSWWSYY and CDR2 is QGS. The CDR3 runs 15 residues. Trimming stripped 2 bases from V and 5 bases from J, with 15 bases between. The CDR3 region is CALGEFLWGKDKLIF. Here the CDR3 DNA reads TGTGCTCTTGGGGAATTTCTCTGGGGAAAAGATAAACTCATCTTT.

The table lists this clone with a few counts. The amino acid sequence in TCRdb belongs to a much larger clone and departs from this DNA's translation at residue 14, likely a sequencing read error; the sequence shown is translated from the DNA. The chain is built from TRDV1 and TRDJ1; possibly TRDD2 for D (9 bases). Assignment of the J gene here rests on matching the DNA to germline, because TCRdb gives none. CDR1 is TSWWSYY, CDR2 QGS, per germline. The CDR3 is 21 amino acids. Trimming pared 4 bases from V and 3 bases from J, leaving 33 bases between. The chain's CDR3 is CALGAPSYVSLLGGTADKLIF. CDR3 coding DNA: TGTGCTCTTGGGGCCCCTTCCTACGTATCCCTACTGGGGGGTACGGCCGATAAACTCATCTTT.

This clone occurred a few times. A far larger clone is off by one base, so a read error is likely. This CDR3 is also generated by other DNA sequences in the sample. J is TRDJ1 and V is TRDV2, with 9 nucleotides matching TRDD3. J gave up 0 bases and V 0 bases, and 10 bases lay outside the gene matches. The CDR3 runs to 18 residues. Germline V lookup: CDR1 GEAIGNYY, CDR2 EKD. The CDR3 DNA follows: TGTGCCTGTGACACCTACGACTGGGGGACTTACCACACCGATAAACTCATCTTT. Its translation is CACDTYDWGTYHTDKLIF.

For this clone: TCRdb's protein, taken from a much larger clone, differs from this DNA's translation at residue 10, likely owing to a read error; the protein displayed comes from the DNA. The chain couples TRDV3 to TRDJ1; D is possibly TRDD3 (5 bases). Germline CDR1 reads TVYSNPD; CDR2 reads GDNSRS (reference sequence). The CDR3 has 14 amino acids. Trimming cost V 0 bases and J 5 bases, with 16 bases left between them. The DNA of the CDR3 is TGTGCCTTTAGAAGGTTGGGGAGCCCAGATAAACTCATCTTT. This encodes CAFRRLGSPDKLIF.

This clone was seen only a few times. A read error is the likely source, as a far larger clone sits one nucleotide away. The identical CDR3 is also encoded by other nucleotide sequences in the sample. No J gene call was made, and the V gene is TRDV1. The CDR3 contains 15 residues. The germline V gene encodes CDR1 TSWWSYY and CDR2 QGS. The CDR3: CALGGSVCEGYKLIF. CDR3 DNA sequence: TGTGCTCTTGGGGGTAGCGTCTGCGAGGGCTATAAACTCATCTTC.

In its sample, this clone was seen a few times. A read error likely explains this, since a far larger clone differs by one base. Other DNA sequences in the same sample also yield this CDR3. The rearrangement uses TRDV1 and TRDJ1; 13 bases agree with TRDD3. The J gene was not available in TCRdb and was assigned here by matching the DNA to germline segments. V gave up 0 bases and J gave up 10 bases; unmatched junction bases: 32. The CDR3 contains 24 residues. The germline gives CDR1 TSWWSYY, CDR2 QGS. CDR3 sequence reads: CALGELVPSYKLASTGGYALTLIF. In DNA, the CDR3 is TGTGCTCTTGGGGAACTAGTCCCTAGCTATAAGCTAGCATCGACTGGGGGATACGCCTTAACACTCATCTTT.

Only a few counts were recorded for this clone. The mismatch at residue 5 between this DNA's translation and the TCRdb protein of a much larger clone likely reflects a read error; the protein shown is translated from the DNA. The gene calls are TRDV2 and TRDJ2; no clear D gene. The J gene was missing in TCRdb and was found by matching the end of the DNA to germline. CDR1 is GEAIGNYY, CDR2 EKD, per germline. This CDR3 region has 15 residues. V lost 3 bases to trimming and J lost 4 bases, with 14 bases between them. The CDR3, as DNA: TGTGCCTGTGACTCTCGGAGCGGTCCGACAGCACAACTCTTCTTT. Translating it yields CACDSRSGPTAQLFF.